This T cell receptor (beta chain) was recovered during a study of T cell changes during pregnancy in multiple sclerosis. Assay: immunoSEQ multiplex PCR; the TCRdb copy retains only in-frame clones and omits some. This table holds some 89,000 clones, about 95% found once. This CDR3 has 14 amino acids. CDR1 and CDR2 from the germline V gene are SNHLY and FYNNEI. V was clipped by 5 bases and J by 5 bases; unmatched bases: 6. The chain is built from TRBV2 and TRBJ2-7, with 10 bases matching TRBD2. The material sequenced was peripheral blood, taken in the third trimester of pregnancy. The source of this sequence is a female donor with multiple sclerosis, enrolled in a pregnancy study. CDR3 coding DNA: TGTGCCAGCAGTATTAGCGGGGGGTGGGACGAGCAGTACTTC. Its translation is CASSISGGWDEQYF.